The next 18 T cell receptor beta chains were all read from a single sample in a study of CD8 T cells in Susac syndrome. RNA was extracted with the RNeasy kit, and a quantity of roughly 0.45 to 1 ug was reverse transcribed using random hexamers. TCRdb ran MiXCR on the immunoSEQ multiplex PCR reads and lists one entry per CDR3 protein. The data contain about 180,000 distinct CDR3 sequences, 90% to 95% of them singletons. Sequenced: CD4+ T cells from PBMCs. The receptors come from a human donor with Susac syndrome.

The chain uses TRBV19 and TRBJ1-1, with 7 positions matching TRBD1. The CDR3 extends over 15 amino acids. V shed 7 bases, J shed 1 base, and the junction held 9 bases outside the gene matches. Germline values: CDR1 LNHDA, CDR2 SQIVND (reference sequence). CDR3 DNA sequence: TGTGCCAGTATTGAACCGGGACAGCGGAACACTGAAGCTTTCTTT. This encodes CASIEPGQRNTEAFF.

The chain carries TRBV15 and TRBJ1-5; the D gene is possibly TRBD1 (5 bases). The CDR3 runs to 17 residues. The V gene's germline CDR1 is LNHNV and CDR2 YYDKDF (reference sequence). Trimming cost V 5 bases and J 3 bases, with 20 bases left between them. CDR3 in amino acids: CATSEILTDLPNQPQHF. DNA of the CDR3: TGTGCCACCAGCGAAATTCTGACAGACCTCCCCAATCAGCCCCAGCATTTT.

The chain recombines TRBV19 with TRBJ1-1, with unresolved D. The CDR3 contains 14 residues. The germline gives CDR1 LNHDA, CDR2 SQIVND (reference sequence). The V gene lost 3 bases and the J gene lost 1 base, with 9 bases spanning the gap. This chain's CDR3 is CASSIWAENTEAFF. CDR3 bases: TGTGCCAGTAGTATTTGGGCAGAGAACACTGAAGCTTTCTTT.

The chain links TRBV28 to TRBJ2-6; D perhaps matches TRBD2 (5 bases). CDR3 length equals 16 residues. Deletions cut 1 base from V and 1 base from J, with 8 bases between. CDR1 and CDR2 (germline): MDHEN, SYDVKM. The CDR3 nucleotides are TGTGCCAGCAGTTTATCGGGGAGATCTGGGGCCAACGTCCTGACTTTC. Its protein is CASSLSGRSGANVLTF.

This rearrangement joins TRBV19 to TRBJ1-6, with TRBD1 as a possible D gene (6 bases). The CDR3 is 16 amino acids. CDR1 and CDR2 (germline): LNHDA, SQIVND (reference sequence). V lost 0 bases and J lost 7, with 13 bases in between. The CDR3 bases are TGTGCCAGTAGTATAGACGCGACAGGTTTAAATTCACCCCTCCACTTT. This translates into CASSIDATGLNSPLHF.

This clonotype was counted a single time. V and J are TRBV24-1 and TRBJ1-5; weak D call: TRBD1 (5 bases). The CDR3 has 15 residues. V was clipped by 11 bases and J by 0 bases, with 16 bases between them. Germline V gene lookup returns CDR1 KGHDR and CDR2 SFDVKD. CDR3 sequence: CAIPLTAYSNQPQHF. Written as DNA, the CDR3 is TGTGCCATACCCTTGACAGCGTATAGCAATCAGCCCCAGCATTTT.

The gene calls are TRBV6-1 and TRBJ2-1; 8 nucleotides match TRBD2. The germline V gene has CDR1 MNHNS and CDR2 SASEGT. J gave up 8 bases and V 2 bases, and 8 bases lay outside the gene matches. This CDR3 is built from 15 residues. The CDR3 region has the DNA TGTGCCAGCAGTGAACCGGGACTAGGGGTTGATGAGCAGTTCTTC. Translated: CASSEPGLGVDEQFF.

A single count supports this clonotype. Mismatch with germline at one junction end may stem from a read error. The DNA of the CDR3 is TGTGCCACCAGCTTGGACAGCTCTGAAGCTTTCTTT. Its translation: CATSLDSSEAFF. The rearrangement links TRBV7-9 to TRBJ1-1; a possible D gene is TRBD1 (6 bases). This CDR3 is 12 amino acids long. Looked up from germline, CDR1 is SEHNR and CDR2 is FQNEAQ (reference sequence).

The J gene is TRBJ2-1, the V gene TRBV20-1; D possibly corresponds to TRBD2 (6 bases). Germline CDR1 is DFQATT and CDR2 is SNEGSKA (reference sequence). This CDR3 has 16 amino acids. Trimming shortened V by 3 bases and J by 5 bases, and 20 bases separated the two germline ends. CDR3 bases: TGCAGTGCTAGGGAATTTAGTTGGGGGGTCGACAATGAGCAGTTCTTC. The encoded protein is CSAREFSWGVDNEQFF.

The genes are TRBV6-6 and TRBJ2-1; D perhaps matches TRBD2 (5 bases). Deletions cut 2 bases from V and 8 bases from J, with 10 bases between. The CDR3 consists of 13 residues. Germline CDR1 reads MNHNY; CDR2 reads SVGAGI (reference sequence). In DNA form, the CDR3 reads TGTGCCAGCAGTTACGTGGACTGGGATGAGCAGTTCTTC. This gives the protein CASSYVDWDEQFF.

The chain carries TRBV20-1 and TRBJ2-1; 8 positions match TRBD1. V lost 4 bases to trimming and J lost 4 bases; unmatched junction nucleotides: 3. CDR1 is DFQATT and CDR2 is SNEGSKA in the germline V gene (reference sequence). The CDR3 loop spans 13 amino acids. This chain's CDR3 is CSATRTGYNEQFF. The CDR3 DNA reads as TGCAGTGCTACTCGGACAGGGTACAATGAGCAGTTCTTC.

The CDR3 bases are TGTGCCAGCAGCGAAAAGGGACAGGGAGGCGAGCAGTACTTC. Protein: CASSEKGQGGEQYF. The chain links TRBV6-1 to TRBJ2-7; 9 nucleotides line up with TRBD1. CDR1 is MNHNS and CDR2 is SASEGT in the germline V gene. The J segment lost 6 bases and the V segment lost 6 bases, leaving 9 bases of the junction unmatched. The CDR3 is made up of 14 amino acids.

The DNA for the CDR3 is TGTGCCAGCTCGCGGGACAGGGAGGGCACTGAAGCTTTCTTT. Translated, it gives CASSRDREGTEAFF. This chain uses TRBV18 with TRBJ1-1, with 9 bases identical to TRBD1. CDR3 length equals 14 residues. The germline V gene has CDR1 KGHSH and CDR2 LQKENI. Trimming removed 6 bases from V and 4 bases from J; junction bases left unmatched: 6.

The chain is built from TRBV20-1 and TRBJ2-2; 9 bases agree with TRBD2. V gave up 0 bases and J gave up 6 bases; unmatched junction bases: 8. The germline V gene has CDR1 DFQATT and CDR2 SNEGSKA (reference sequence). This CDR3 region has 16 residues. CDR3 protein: CSARDSLAGIPGELFF. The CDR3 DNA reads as TGCAGTGCTAGAGATTCCCTAGCGGGGATTCCCGGGGAGCTGTTTTTT.

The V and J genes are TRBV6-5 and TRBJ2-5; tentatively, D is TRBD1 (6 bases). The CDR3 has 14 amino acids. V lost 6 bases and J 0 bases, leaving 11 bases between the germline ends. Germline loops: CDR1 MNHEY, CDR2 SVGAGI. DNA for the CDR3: TGTGCCAGCAGACCCGGGACACACCAAGAGACCCAGTACTTC. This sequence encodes CASRPGTHQETQYF.

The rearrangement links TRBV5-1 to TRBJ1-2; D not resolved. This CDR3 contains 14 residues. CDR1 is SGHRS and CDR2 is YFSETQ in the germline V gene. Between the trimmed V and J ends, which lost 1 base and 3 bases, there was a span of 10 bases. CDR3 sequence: CASSLKGLDYGYTF. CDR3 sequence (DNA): TGCGCCAGCAGCTTGAAAGGGCTGGACTATGGCTACACCTTC.

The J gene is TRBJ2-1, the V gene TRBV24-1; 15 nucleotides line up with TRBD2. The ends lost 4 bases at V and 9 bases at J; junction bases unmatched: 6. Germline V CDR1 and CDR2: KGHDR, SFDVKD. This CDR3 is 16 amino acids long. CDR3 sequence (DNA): TGTGCCACCAGTGAAGCCGGGACTAGCGGGAGGATTGAGCAGTTCTTC. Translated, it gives CATSEAGTSGRIEQFF.

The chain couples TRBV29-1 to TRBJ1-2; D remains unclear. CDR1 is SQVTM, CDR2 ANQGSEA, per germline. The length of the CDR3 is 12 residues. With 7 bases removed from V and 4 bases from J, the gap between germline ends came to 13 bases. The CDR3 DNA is TGCAGCGCGGCAGTAGACCGCTATGGCTACACCTTC. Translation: CSAAVDRYGYTF. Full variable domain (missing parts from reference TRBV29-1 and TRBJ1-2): SAVISQKPSRDICQRGTSLTIQCQVDSQVTMMFWYRQQPGQSLTLIATANQGSEATYESGFVIDKFPISRPNLTFSTLTVSNMSPEDSSIYLCSAAVDRYGYTFGSGTRLTVV.